One sample yielded the 3 T cell receptor beta chains listed below, sequenced in a study of shared clonotypes between healthy human individuals. Data came from immunoSEQ multiplex PCR; TCRdb stores just in-frame clones and leaves some out. This sample carries some 2.1 million clones, about 94% of them seen once, and the ten largest clones take over 1.5%. Naive CD8 cells were CD45RO-negative, positively selected for CCR7, excluding terminally differentiated effector memory CD45RA+ cells. Sequencing input: naive CD8+ T cells from PBMCs. These receptors originate from a man between 18 and 29 years old in good health. Some clones in this sample may be carry-over from other donors' samples.

The genes are TRBV27 and TRBJ1-1; D gene uncertain. Looked up from germline, CDR1 is MNHEY and CDR2 is SMNVEV (reference sequence). CDR3 size: 13 residues. V lost 2 bases to trimming and J lost 5 bases, with 9 bases between them. The DNA for the CDR3 is TGTGCCAGCAGTTTAACAGCTTTTACTGAAGCTTTCTTT. Encoded protein: CASSLTAFTEAFF.

This clone has only one observation. The gene calls are TRBV27 and TRBJ1-1; 9 positions match TRBD1. V shed 3 bases and J 8 bases; nucleotides not matched to a gene: 7. The CDR3 contains 14 residues. CDR1 and CDR2 (germline): MNHEY, SMNVEV (reference sequence). CDR3 protein: CASSFYTGGLEAFF. CDR3 bases: TGTGCCAGCAGTTTTTATACAGGGGGCCTCGAAGCTTTCTTT.

This rearrangement joins TRBV5-4 to TRBJ2-7; possibly TRBD1 for D (6 bases). The CDR3 consists of 15 residues. Germline CDR1 is SGHNT and CDR2 is YYREEE (reference sequence). V was shortened by 4 bases and J by 3 bases, with 17 bases between the two germline ends. DNA for the CDR3: TGTGCCAGCAGCCCTGAACGTGGCAGGGGCTACGAGCAGTACTTC. Its translation: CASSPERGRGYEQYF.